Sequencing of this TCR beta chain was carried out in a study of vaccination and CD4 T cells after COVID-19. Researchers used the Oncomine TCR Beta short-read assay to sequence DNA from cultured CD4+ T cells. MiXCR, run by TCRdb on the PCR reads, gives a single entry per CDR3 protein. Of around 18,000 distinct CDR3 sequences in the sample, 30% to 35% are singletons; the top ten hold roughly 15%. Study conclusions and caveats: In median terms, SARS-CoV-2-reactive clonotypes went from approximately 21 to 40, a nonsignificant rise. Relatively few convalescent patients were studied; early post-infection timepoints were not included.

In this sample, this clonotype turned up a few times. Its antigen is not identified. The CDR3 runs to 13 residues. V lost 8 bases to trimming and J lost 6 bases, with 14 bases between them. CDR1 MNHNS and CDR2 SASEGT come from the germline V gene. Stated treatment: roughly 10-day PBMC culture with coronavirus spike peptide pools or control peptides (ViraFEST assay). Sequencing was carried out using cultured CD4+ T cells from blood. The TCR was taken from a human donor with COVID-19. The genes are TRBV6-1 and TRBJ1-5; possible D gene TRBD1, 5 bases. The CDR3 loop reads CASAKDRGQPQHF. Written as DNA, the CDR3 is TGTGCCAGCGCCAAGGATAGGGGTCAGCCCCAGCATTTT.